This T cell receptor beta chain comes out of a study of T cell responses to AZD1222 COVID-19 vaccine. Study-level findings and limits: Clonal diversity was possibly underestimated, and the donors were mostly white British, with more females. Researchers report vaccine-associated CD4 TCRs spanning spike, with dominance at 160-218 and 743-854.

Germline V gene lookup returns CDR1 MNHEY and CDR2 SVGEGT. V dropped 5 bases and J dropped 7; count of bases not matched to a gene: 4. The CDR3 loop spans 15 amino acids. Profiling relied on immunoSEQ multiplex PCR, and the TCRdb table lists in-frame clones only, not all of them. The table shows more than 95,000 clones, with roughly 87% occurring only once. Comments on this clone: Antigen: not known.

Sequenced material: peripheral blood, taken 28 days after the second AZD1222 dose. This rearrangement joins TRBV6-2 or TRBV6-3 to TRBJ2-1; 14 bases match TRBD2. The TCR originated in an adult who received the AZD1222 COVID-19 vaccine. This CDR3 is CASSGTSGRGNEQFF. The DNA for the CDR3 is TGTGCCAGCAGTGGGACTAGCGGGAGAGGGAATGAGCAGTTCTTC.